In its sample, the clone carrying this T cell receptor beta chain was seen once. As yet, its antigen is unknown. This record belongs to a study of shared clonotypes between healthy human individuals. Points from the study as a whole: Incomplete sequencing of sorted subsets was indicated by rarefaction despite large depth. Some naive CD4 clonotypes, 4.5% to 5.5%, turned up in common across four donors.

CD45RO negativity and positive selection for CCR7 defined naive CD8 cells, a population that excluded terminally differentiated effector memory CD45RA+ cells. Method: immunoSEQ multiplex PCR; TCRdb's copy keeps in-frame clones and lacks some. Here the sample spans fewer than 1 million clones, roughly 96% being singletons. Trimming removed 5 bases at V and 6 bases at J, with 11 bases between. Germline CDR1 reads SGHAT; CDR2 reads FQNNGV. This CDR3 comprises 13 residues. The specimen sequenced was naive CD8+ T cells sorted from blood. The rearrangement links TRBV11-2 to TRBJ1-5; D is unresolved. The sequence derives from a young man in good health. The CDR3 nucleotides read TGTGCCAGCAGCCTTGATACTGGTCAGCCCCAGCATTTT. This translates into CASSLDTGQPQHF.